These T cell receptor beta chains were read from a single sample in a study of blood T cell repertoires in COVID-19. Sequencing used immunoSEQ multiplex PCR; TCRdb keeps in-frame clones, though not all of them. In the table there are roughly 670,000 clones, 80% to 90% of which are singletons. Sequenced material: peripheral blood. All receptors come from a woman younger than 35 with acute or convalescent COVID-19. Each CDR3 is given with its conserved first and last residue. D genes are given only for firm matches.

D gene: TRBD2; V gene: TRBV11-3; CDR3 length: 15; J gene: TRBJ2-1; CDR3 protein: CASSRGLAGYNEQFF; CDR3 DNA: TGTGCCAGCAGCCGAGGACTAGCGGGGTACAATGAGCAGTTCTTC
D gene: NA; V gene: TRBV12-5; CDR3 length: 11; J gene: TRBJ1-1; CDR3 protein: CASGSDTEAFF; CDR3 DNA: TGTGCTAGTGGTTCCGACACTGAAGCTTTCTTT
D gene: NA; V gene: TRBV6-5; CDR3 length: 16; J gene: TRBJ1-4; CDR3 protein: CASSYSPVRPTEKLFF; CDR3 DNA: TGTGCCAGCAGTTACTCCCCGGTCAGGCCGACTGAAAAACTGTTTTTT
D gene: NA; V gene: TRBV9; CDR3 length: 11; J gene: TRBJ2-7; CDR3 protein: CASSPRDGQYF; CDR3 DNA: TGTGCCAGCAGCCCCAGGGATGGGCAGTACTTC
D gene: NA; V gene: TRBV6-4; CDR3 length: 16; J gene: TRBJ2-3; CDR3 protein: CASSASMDRVTDTQYF; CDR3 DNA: TGTGCCAGCAGTGCTTCGATGGACAGAGTAACAGATACGCAGTATTTT
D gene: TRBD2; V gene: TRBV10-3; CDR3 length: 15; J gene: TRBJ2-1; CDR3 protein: CAIRDSGGANNEQFF; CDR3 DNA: TGTGCCATCAGGGATAGCGGGGGGGCCAACAATGAGCAGTTCTTC
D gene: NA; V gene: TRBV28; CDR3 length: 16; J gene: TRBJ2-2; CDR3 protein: CASSLAGGVNTGELFF; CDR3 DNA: TGTGCCAGCAGTTTAGCAGGTGGTGTGAACACCGGGGAGCTGTTTTTT
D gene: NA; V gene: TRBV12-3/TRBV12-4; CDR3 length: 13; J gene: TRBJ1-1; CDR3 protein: CASSSQLNTEAFF; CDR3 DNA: TGTGCCAGCAGTTCTCAGTTGAACACTGAAGCTTTCTTT
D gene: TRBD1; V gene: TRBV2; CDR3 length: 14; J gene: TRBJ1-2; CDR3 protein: CASSTGGSPYGYTF; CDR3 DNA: TGTGCCAGCAGCACAGGGGGCTCCCCCTATGGCTACACCTTC
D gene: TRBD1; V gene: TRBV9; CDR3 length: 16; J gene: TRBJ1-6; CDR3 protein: CASSETGNTYNSPLHF; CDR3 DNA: TGTGCCAGCAGCGAGACAGGGAACACCTATAATTCACCCCTCCACTTT
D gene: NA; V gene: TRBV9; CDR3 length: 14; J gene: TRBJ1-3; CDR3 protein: CASTRDFSGNTIYF; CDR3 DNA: TGTGCCAGCACCAGGGACTTCTCAGGAAACACCATATATTTT
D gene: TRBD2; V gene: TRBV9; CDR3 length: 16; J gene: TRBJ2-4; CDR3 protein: CASSAWTSGGEDIQYF; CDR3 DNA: TGTGCCAGCAGCGCCTGGACTAGCGGGGGGGAGGACATTCAGTACTTC
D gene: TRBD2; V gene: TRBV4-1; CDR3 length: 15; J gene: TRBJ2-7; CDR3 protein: CASSQDSGGLYEQYF; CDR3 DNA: TGCGCCAGCAGCCAAGATTCGGGGGGTCTGTACGAGCAGTACTTC
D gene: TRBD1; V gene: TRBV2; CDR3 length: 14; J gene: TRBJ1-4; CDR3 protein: CASSGTGPGEKLFF; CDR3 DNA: TGTGCCAGCAGCGGGACAGGGCCGGGTGAAAAACTGTTTTTT
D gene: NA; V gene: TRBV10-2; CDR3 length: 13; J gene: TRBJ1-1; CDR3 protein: CASRTLVNTEAFF; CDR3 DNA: TGCGCCAGCAGGACGCTAGTGAACACTGAAGCTTTCTTT
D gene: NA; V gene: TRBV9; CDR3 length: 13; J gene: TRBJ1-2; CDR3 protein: CASSFRGDGGYTF; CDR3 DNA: TGTGCCAGCAGCTTTCGGGGAGACGGTGGCTACACCTTC
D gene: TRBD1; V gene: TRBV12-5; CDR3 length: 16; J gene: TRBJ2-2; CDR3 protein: CASGFYDRGNTGELFF; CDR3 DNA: TGTGCTAGTGGTTTTTACGACAGGGGGAACACCGGGGAGCTGTTTTTT
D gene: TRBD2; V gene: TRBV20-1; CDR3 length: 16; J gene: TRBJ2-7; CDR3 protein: CSASAGIAGGPYEQYF; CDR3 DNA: TGCAGTGCCAGTGCGGGGATAGCGGGGGGCCCCTACGAGCAGTACTTC
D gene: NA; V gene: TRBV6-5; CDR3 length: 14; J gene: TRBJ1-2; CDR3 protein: CASSYVGGNYGYTF; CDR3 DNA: TGTGCCAGCAGTTACGTAGGGGGTAACTATGGCTACACCTTC
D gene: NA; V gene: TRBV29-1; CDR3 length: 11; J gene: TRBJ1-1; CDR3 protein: CSVLSLAEAFF; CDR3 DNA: TGCAGCGTTTTGAGTCTCGCTGAAGCTTTCTTT
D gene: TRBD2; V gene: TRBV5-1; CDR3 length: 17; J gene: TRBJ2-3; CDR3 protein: CASSRGLAGDSTDTQYF; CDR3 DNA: TGCGCCAGCAGCCGAGGACTAGCGGGGGATAGCACAGATACGCAGTATTTT
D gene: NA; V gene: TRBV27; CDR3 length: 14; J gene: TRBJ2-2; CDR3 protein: CASRTSLNTGELFF; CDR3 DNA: TGTGCCAGCAGAACTAGCCTGAACACCGGGGAGCTGTTTTTT
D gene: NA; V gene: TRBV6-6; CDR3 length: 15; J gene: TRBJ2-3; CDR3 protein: CASSYWGGAADTQYF; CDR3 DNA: TGTGCCAGCAGTTACTGGGGGGGCGCCGCAGATACGCAGTATTTT
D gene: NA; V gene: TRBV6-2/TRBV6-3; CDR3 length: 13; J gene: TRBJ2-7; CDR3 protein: CASTPGAPYEQYF; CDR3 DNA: TGTGCCAGCACCCCAGGGGCCCCCTACGAGCAGTACTTC
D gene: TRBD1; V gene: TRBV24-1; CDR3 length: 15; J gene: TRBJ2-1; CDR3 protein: CATRSGTGGWDGQFF; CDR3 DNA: TGTGCCACCAGATCCGGGACAGGGGGCTGGGATGGGCAGTTCTTC
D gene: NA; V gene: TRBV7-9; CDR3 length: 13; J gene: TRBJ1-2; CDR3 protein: CASSLAPPYGYTF; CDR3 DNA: TGTGCCAGCAGCTTAGCTCCTCCCTATGGCTACACCTTC
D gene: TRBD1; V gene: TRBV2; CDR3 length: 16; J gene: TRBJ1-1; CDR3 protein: CASRADQTGWDTEAFF; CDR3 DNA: TGTGCCAGCAGGGCCGACCAGACAGGGTGGGACACTGAAGCTTTCTTT